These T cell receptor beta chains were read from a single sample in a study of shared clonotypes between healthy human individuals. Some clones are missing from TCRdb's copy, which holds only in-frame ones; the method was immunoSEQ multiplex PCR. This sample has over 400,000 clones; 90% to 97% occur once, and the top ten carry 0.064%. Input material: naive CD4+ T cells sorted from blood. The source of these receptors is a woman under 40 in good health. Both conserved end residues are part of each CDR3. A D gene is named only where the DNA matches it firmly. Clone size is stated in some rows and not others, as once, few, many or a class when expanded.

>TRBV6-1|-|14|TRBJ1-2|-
TGTGCCAGCACCCCCGAGGCAGGGCTTTATGGCTACACCTTC
CASTPEAGLYGYTF
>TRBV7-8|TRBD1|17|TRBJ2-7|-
TGTGCCAGCAGCTTAGATTCCCGGGCAGGGGGCGAGGACGAGCAGTACTTC
CASSLDSRAGGEDEQYF
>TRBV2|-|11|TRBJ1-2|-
TGTGCCAGCAAGCAGAGCTATGGCTACACCTTC
CASKQSYGYTF
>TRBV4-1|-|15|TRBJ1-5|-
TGCGCCAGCAGCCAGACCCCGGGACAAAATCAGCCCCAGCATTTT
CASSQTPGQNQPQHF
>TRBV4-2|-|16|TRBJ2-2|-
TGTGCCAGCAGAATGTTGGCAGGGGCGTTCGCCGGGGAGCTGTTTTTT
CASRMLAGAFAGELFF
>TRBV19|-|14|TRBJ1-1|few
TGTGCCAGTAGTTCCCACAGGGACCTCACTGAAGCTTTCTTT
CASSSHRDLTEAFF
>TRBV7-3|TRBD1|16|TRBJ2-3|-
TGTGCCAGCAGCTCCAATACCGGGACAGCCACAGATACGCAGTATTTT
CASSSNTGTATDTQYF
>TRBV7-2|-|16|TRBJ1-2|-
TGTGCCAGCAGACCATTTGGGGGGGGCAGATCCTATGGCTACACCTTC
CASRPFGGGRSYGYTF
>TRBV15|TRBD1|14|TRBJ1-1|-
TGTGCCACCAGCACCGGACAGGGTGACACTGAAGCTTTCTTT
CATSTGQGDTEAFF
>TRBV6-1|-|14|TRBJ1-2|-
TGTGCCAGCAGTGAGCCGACAGGTTCGTATGGCTACACCTTC
CASSEPTGSYGYTF
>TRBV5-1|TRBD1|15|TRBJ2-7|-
TGCGCCAGCACCCATCCGGGACAGGGGGCCGGAGAGCAGTACTTC
CASTHPGQGAGEQYF
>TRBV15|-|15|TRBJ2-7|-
TGTGCCACCAGCAGAGGGGCGGCTGGACCCTACGAGCAGTACTTC
CATSRGAAGPYEQYF
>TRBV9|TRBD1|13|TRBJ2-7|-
TGTGCCAGCAGCGTCGACAGGGACCACGAGCAGTACTTC
CASSVDRDHEQYF
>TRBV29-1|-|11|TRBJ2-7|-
TGCGGCCGGGACCGCTCCTACGAGCAGTACTTC
CGRDRSYEQYF